What follows describes a single TCR beta chain. The antigen remains undetermined. This entry is derived from a study of cytomegalovirus exposure and HLA in healthy donors. General study points: A later analysis found TCR association rates differed by HLA locus, highest for DRB1 and lowest for HLA-C.

The V and J ends lost 5 bases and 6 bases, in that order; junction bases with no gene match: 4. The CDR3 runs 14 residues. From germline, CDR1 is MDHEN and CDR2 SYDVKM. Primers for the PCR totalled 60 Vbeta and 13 Jbeta. Data came from immunoSEQ multiplex PCR; TCRdb stores just in-frame clones and leaves some out. There are about 130,000 clones in the sample; under 85% occur only once, and 3.5% to 5% lies in the top ten. The sequence came from a male donor in good health and CMV-seropositive. This sequence joins TRBV28 and TRBJ1-4; 9 positions agree with TRBD1. What was sequenced was PBMCs. In nucleotides, the CDR3 is TGTGCCAGCAGTCCGACAGGGGGGGATGAAAAACTGTTTTTT. This gives the protein CASSPTGGDEKLFF. The complete variable domain, with remaining parts taken from reference TRBV28 and TRBJ1-4, reads DVKVTQSSRYLVKRTGEKVFLECVQDMDHENMFWYRQDPGLGLRLIYFSYDVKMKEKGDIPEGYSVSREKKERFSLILESASTNQTSMYLCASSPTGGDEKLFFGSGTQLSVL.